These T cell receptor beta chains were read from a single sample in a study of OX40 agonist ivuxolimab in advanced cancers. Clones were read by immunoSEQ multiplex PCR, and TCRdb kept only the in-frame ones, dropping some. The sample carries tens of thousands of clones, about 91% recorded once. Specimen: CD4+ or CD8+ T cells sorted from blood, collected in a trial of the OX40 agonist ivuxolimab. Source of these receptors: an adult with an advanced solid tumor such as melanoma, head and neck, liver or kidney cancer. Each CDR3 is given with its conserved first and last residue. The order of the fields is D gene, V gene, clone size, J gene, CDR3 length, CDR3 DNA, CDR3 protein. The D gene is left open where the match is weak. Size values are once, few and many counts, or a class for expanded clones, and some rows have none.

>.|TRBV28|few|TRBJ2-7|11
TGTGCCAGCAGTTACGGCTACGAGCAGTACTTC
CASSYGYEQYF
>.|TRBV9|.|TRBJ2-7|15
TGTGCCAGCAGCGTGGGAGATGCAGTCACCTACGAGCAGTACTTC
CASSVGDAVTYEQYF
>.|TRBV4-2|.|TRBJ2-2|15
TGTGCCAGCAGCCAAGATCCCCTGAACACCGGGGAGCTGTTTTTT
CASSQDPLNTGELFF
>.|TRBV29-1|.|TRBJ2-4|13
TGCAGCGTTATGTTTCGGGGTGAAAACATTCAGTACTTC
CSVMFRGENIQYF
>TRBD2|TRBV5-8|.|TRBJ2-3|15
TGTGCCAGCAGCTTCGGAGCGGGAGTGGCAGATACGCAGTATTTT
CASSFGAGVADTQYF
>.|TRBV6-1|.|TRBJ2-3|11
TGTGCCACCTTCTTCACAGATACGCAGTATTTT
CATFFTDTQYF
>.|TRBV4-1|.|TRBJ2-7|14
TGCGCCAGCAGCCAAGTCGGGGTTTCCTACGAGCAGTACTTC
CASSQVGVSYEQYF
>.|TRBV5-1|.|TRBJ1-5|13
TGCGCCAGCAGCTTAGGGTTAGATCAGCCCCAGCATTTT
CASSLGLDQPQHF
>TRBD1|TRBV30|.|TRBJ1-3|17
TGTGCCTGGAGATACGGGACAGGGGGATTGGGGGGAAACACCATATATTTT
CAWRYGTGGLGGNTIYF
>.|TRBV29-1|.|TRBJ2-7|13
TGCAGCGTTGAAGATGGGGTTGGGGTCGAGCAGTACTTC
CSVEDGVGVEQYF
>.|TRBV4-1|.|TRBJ2-1|16
TGCGCCAGCAGCCAAGGGGCGGGGCCAAACTACAATGAGCAGTTCTTC
CASSQGAGPNYNEQFF
>TRBD1|TRBV9|.|TRBJ1-2|14
TGTGCCAGCAGCGTAAAGACAGGGGTGTCTGGCTACACCTTC
CASSVKTGVSGYTF